The 5 T cell receptor beta chains given below trace back to one sample, sequenced in a study of cytomegalovirus exposure and HLA in healthy donors. The PCR made use of 60 Vbeta and 13 Jbeta primers. Sequencing used immunoSEQ multiplex PCR; TCRdb keeps in-frame clones, though not all of them. The data contain roughly 180,000 clones, over 75% of them seen just once; the ten biggest clones take up about a tenth. The sample was PBMCs. All receptors derive from a man aged 18 to 30 in good health and CMV-seropositive.

The V and J genes are TRBV6-1 and TRBJ2-3; D unresolved. The V gene's germline CDR1 is MNHNS and CDR2 SASEGT. V shed 5 bases and J shed 4 bases, with 7 bases lying between them. The CDR3 runs to 12 residues. CDR3 in DNA: TGTGCCAGCAGTTCTCTAGCAGATACGCAGTATTTT. This encodes CASSSLADTQYF.

The rearrangement links TRBV18 to TRBJ2-7, with 9 nucleotides matching TRBD1. The CDR3 contains 14 residues. Germline CDR1 is KGHSH and CDR2 is LQKENI. V was clipped by 3 bases and J by 4 bases; unmatched bases: 4. CDR3 protein: CASSPDRGAYEQYF. As DNA, the CDR3 is TGTGCCAGCTCACCCGACAGGGGGGCTTACGAGCAGTACTTC.

The V and J genes are TRBV2 and TRBJ2-2; TRBD1 matches 7 bases. The CDR3 totals 15 residues. V lost 6 bases to trimming and J lost 7 bases; unmatched junction nucleotides: 11. CDR1 and CDR2 (germline): SNHLY, FYNNEI. CDR3 residues: CASSPRGQGDGELFF. In DNA, the CDR3 is TGTGCCAGCAGCCCTAGGGGGCAGGGAGACGGGGAGCTGTTTTTT.

This clone occurred once. The gene calls are TRBV23-1 and TRBJ2-1; 7 bases line up with TRBD1. TRBV23-1 is an ORF for which the function is uncertain. V lost 9 bases and J lost 6; bases outside the gene matches: 11. The CDR3 loop spans 14 amino acids. Here the CDR3 DNA reads TGCGCCAGAGACAGGGAGTGTAAGGGCAATGAGCAGTTCTTC. It translates to CARDRECKGNEQFF.

The chain has TRBV2 and TRBJ2-1; 14 bases are a match to TRBD2. CDR3 length: 18 amino acids. Trimming removed 6 bases from V and 0 bases from J; junction bases left unmatched: 7. Germline V lookup: CDR1 SNHLY, CDR2 FYNNEI. CDR3 sequence: CASRPTSGGAVSYNEQFF. CDR3 bases: TGTGCCAGCAGACCGACTAGCGGGGGGGCCGTCTCCTACAATGAGCAGTTCTTC.